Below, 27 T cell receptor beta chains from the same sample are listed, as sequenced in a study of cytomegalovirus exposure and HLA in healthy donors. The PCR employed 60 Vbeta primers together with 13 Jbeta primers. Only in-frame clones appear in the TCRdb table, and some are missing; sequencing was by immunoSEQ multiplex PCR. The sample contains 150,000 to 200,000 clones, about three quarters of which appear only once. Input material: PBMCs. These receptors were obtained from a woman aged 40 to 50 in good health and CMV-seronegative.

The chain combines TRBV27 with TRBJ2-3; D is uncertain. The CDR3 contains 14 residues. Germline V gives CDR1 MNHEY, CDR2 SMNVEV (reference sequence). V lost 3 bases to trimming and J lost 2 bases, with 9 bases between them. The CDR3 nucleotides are TGTGCCAGCAGTTTTCTCGGTTTCACAGATACGCAGTATTTT. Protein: CASSFLGFTDTQYF.

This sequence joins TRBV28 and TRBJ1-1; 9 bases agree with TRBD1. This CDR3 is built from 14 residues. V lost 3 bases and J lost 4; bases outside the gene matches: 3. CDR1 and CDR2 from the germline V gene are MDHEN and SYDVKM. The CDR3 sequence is CASSLTGGITEAFF. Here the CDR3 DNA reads TGTGCCAGCAGTTTGACAGGGGGTATCACTGAAGCTTTCTTT.

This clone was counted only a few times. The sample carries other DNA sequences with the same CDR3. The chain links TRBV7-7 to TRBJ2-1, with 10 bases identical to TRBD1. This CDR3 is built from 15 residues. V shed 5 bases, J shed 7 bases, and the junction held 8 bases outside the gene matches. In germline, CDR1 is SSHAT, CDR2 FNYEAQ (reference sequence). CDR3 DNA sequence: TGTGCCAGCAGCCTTAGCCGACAGGGGGCTAATGAGCAGTTCTTC. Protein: CASSLSRQGANEQFF.

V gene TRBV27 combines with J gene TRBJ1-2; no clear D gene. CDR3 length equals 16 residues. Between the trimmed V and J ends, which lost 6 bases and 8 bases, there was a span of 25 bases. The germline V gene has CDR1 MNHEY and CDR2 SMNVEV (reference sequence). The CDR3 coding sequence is TGTGCCAGCAGCCCCGTCTCGGGGTTTGGGAGTTACGGCTACACCTTC. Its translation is CASSPVSGFGSYGYTF.

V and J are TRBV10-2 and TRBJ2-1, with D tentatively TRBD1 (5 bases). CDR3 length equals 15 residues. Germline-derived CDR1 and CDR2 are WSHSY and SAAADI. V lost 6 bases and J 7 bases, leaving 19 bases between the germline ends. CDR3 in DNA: TGCGCCAGCAGGCCTGCAACCGGTCCAGGGAATGAGCAGTTCTTC. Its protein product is CASRPATGPGNEQFF.

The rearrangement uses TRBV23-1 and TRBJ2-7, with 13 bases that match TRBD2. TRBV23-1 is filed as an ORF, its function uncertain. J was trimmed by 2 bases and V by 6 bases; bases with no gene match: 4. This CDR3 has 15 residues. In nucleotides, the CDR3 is TGCGCCAGCAGACCGACTAGCGGGGGGCCCTACGAGCAGTACTTC. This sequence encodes CASRPTSGGPYEQYF.

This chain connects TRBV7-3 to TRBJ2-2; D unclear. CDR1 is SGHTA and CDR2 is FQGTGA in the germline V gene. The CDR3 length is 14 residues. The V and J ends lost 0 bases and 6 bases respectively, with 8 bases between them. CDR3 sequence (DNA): TGTGCCAGCAGCTTAACGTACAGTCCCGGGGAGCTGTTTTTT. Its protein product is CASSLTYSPGELFF.

The CDR3 loop reads CAISGPGAGTGELFF. Here the CDR3 DNA reads TGTGCCATCAGTGGTCCAGGGGCGGGTACAGGGGAGCTGTTTTTT. The J gene is TRBJ2-2, the V gene TRBV10-3; D possibly corresponds to TRBD1 (6 bases). Germline lookup yields CDR1 ENHRY and CDR2 SYGVKD. CDR3 length equals 15 residues. Trimming removed 4 bases from V and 8 bases from J, with 17 bases in between.

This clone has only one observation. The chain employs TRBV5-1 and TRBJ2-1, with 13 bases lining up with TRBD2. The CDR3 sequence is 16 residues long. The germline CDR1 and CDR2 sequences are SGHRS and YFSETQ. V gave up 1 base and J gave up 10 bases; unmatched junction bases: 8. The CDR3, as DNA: TGCGCCAGCAGCTTGACTAGCGGGGGGGCGTCGAAAGAGCAGTTCTTC. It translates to CASSLTSGGASKEQFF. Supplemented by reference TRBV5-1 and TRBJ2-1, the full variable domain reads KAGVTQTPRYLIKTRGQQVTLSCSPISGHRSVSWYQQTPGQGLQFLFEYFSETQRNKGNFPGRFSGRQFSNSRSEMNVSTLELGDSALYLCASSLTSGGASKEQFFGPGTRLTVL.

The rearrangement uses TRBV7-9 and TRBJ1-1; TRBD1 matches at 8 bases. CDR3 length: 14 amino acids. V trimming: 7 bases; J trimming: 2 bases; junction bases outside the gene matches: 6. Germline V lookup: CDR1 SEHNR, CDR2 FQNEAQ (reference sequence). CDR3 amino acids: CASNDRGSNTEAFF. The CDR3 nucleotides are TGTGCCAGCAATGACAGGGGATCAAACACTGAAGCTTTCTTT.

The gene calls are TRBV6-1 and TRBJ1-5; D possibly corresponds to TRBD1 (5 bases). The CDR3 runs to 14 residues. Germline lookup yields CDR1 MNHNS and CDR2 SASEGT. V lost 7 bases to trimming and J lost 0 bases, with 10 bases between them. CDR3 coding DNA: TGTGCCAGCACCAGACAGAATAGCAATCAGCCCCAGCATTTT. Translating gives CASTRQNSNQPQHF.

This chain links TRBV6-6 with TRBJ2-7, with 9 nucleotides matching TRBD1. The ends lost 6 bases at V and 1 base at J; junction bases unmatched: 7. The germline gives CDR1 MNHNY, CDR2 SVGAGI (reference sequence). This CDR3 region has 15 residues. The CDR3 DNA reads TGTGCCAGCAGACTAGGACAGGGGATATCCTACGAGCAGTACTTC. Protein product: CASRLGQGISYEQYF.

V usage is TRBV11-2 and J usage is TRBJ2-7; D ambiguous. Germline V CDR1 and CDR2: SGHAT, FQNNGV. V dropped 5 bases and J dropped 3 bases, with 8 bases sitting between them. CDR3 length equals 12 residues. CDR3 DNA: TGTGCCAGCAGCCACTATGGCTACGAGCAGTACTTC. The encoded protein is CASSHYGYEQYF.

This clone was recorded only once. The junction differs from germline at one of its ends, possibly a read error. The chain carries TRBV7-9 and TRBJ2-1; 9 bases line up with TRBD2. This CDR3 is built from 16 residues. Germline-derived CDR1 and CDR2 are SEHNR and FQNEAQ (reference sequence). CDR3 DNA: TGTTCCAGCAGCTTACTCGCGGGGGGGCCTCTCAGTGAGCAGTTCTTC. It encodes CSSSLLAGGPLSEQFF.

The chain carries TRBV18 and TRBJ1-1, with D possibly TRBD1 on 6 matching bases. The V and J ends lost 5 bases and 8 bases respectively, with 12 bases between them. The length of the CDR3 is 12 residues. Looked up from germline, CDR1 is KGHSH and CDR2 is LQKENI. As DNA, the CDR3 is TGTGCCAGCTCAAGACCCGGGACAGAAGCTTTCTTT. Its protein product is CASSRPGTEAFF. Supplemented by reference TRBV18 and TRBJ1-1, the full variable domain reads NAGVMQNPRHLVRRRGQEARLRCSPMKGHSHVYWYRQLPEEGLKFMVYLQKENIIDESGMPKERFSAEFPKEGPSILRIQQVVRGDSAAYFCASSRPGTEAFFGQGTRLTVV.

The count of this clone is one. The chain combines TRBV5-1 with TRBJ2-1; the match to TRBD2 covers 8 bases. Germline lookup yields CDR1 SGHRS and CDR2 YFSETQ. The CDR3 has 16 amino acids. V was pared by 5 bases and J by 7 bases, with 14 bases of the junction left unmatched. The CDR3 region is CASRGEGRGALNEQFF. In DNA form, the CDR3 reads TGCGCCAGCAGGGGGGAGGGGCGGGGGGCCTTGAATGAGCAGTTCTTC.

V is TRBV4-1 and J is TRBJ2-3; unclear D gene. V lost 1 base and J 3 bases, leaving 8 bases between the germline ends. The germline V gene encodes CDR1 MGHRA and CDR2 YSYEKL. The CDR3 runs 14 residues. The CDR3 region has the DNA TGCGCCAGCAGCCAAGGGAGAGGAACAGATACGCAGTATTTT. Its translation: CASSQGRGTDTQYF.

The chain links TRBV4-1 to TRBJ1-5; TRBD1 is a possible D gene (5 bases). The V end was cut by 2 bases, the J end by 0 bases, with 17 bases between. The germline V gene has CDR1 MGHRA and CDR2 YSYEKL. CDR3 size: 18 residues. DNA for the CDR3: TGCGCCAGCAGCCAAACTGGGGCCAGGGTAATTAGCAATCAGCCCCAGCATTTT. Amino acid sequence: CASSQTGARVISNQPQHF.

CDR3 bases: TGTGCCAGCAGCGTAGGGGGATCGGGGGGTATTAACTATGGCTACACCTTC. Its translation: CASSVGGSGGINYGYTF. V usage is TRBV9 and J usage is TRBJ1-2, with a weak D call TRBD1 (5 bases). CDR3 length: 17 amino acids. The V end lost 0 bases, the J end lost 1 base, and 16 bases lay between the germline ends. The germline gives CDR1 SGDLS, CDR2 YYNGEE.

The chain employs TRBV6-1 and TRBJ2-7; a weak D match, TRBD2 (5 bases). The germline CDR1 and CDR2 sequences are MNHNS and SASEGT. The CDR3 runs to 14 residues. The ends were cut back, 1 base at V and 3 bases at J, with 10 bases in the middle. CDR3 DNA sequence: TGTGCCAGCAGTGAAGGAGGGCTGATCTACGAGCAGTACTTC. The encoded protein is CASSEGGLIYEQYF.

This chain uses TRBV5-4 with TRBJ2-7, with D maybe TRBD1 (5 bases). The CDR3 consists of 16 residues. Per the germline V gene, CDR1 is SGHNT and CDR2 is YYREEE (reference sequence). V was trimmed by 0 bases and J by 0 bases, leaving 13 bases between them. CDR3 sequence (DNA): TGTGCCAGCAGCTTGGGTGGGGCTAGGGCCTCCTACGAGCAGTACTTC. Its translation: CASSLGGARASYEQYF.

The chain's CDR3 is CASSLQGSNQPQHF. The CDR3, as DNA: TGTGCCAGCAGTTTACAGGGTAGCAATCAGCCCCAGCATTTT. The chain recombines TRBV27 with TRBJ1-5; possible D gene TRBD1, 5 bases. The V gene's germline CDR1 is MNHEY and CDR2 SMNVEV (reference sequence). Trimming removed 2 bases at V and 0 bases at J, with 5 bases between. CDR3 length equals 14 residues.

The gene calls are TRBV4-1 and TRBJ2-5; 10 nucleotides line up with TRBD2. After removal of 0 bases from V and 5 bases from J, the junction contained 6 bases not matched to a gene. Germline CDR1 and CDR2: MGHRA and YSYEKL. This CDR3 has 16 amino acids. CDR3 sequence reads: CASSQEPSGGRETQYF. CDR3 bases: TGCGCCAGCAGCCAAGAACCTAGCGGGGGCCGGGAGACCCAGTACTTC.

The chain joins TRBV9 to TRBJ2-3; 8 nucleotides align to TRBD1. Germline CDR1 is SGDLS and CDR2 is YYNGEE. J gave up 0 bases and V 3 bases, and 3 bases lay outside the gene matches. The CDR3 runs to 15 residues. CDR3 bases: TGTGCCAGCAGCGCAAGGACAGGGAGCACAGATACGCAGTATTTT. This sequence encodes CASSARTGSTDTQYF.

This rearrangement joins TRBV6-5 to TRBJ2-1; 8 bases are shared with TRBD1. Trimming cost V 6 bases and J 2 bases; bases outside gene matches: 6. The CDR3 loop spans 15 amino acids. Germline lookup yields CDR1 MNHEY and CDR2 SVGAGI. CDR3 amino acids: CASRNDRGPYNEQFF. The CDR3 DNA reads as TGTGCCAGCAGGAACGACAGGGGACCCTACAATGAGCAGTTCTTC.

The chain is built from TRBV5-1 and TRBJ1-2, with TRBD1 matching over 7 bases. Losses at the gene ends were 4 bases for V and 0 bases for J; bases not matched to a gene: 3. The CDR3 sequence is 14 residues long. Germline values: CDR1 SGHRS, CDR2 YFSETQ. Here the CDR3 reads CASSKGQANYGYTF. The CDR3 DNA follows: TGCGCCAGCAGCAAAGGACAGGCTAACTATGGCTACACCTTC.

CDR3 protein: CASTVQGQGIVEQYF. The DNA of the CDR3 is TGTGCCAGCACCGTTCAAGGACAGGGGATCGTAGAGCAGTACTTC. The rearrangement joins TRBV5-8 to TRBJ2-7; 9 bases align to TRBD1. The CDR3 runs to 15 residues. V was pared by 6 bases and J by 7 bases, with 14 bases of the junction left unmatched. Germline loops: CDR1 SGHTS, CDR2 YDEGEE.